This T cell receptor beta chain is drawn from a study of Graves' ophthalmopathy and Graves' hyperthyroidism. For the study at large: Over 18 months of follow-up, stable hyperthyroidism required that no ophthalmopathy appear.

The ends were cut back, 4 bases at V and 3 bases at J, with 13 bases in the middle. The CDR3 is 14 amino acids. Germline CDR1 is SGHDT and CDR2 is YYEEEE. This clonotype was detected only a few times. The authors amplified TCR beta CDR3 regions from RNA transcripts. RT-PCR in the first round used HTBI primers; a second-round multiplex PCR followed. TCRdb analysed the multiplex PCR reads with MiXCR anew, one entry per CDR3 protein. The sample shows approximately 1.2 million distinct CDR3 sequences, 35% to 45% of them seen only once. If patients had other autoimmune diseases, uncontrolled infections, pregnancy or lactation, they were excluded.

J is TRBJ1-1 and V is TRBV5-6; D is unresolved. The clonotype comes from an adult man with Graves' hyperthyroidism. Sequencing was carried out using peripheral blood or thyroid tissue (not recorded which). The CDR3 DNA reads TGTGCCAGCAGCCCCGGGAATCTGGACACTGAAGCTTTCTTT. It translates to CASSPGNLDTEAFF.